A single sample is the source of the 25 T cell receptor beta chains below, sequenced in a study of CD8+ T cells in alopecia areata (dated by TCRdb to the late 2010s). The protocol used for the library was the immunoSEQ multiplex PCR assay. For TCR sequencing, RNA was extracted from every sample and reverse transcribed into cDNA to serve as template. TCRdb stores this immuneACCESS table with in-frame sequences only. Part of the clones is absent; in the studies checked, under half of the shortfall reflects unresolved V genes, and no reason is known for the rest. The sample has approximately 300,000 clones on record, with no singletons. More than 0.95% of the sample is held by the ten biggest clonotypes. Pooled mouse cutaneous lymph node cells were stained for CD4, CD8alpha, NKG2D, NKG2ACE and other markers, then sorted on a BD Influx. Sequenced sample: CD4+ T cells sorted from a lymph node. These receptors originate from a C3H/HeJ mouse with alopecia areata. The MHC haplotype of this strain is H2-k.

This clone was picked up a small number of times. Mouse germline and gene names are used. The CDR3 end lies 4 residues beyond the end of the read and is filled in from the germline J gene. This CDR3 is also generated by other DNA sequences in the sample. This rearrangement joins TRBV1 to TRBJ2-5, with D perhaps TRBD2 (6 bases). Trimming stripped 3 bases from V and 2 bases from J, with 12 bases between. CDR3 length: 15 residues. Germline CDR1 is NSQYPW and CDR2 is LRSPGD (reference sequence). The sequenced part of the CDR3 DNA is TGCACCTGCAGTGCGCCACTGGGAGGCCAAGAC. Translated: CTCSAPLGGQD. The entire CDR3 protein is CTCSAPLGGQDTQYF.

In the case of this clone: Mouse gene names apply. The sequenced fragment ends 4 residues before the CDR3 boundary, so the rest is inferred from the germline J gene. The gene calls are TRBV31 and TRBJ1-2; perhaps TRBD1 as D (5 bases). Between the trimmed V and J ends, which lost 8 bases and 4 bases, there was a span of 11 bases. There are 11 residues in the CDR3. Germline-derived CDR1 and CDR2 are GKSSPN and SITVG. The CDR3 here is CARGGFSDYTF. CDR3 DNA (partial): TGTGCCCGCGGGGGGTTCTCC.

A word on this clone: The gene names given are mouse names. The CDR3 end lies 4 residues beyond the end of the read and is filled in from the germline J gene. The V gene is TRBV13-1, the J gene TRBJ2-7; TRBD2 is a possible D gene (6 bases). From germline, CDR1 is NSHNY and CDR2 SYGAGN. Trimming shortened V by 0 bases and J by 0 bases, and 13 bases separated the two germline ends. CDR3 length: 16 amino acids. The CDR3 region is CASSDAGWGSSYEQYF. The CDR3 DNA, read in part, is TGTGCCAGCAGTGATGCAGGGTGGGGGAGCTCCTAT.

This clone was seen many times. Any gene name here is a mouse gene name. The read halts 4 residues ahead of the CDR3 end, with the missing end drawn from the germline J gene. This chain connects TRBV13-1 to TRBJ1-1, with D perhaps TRBD1 (6 bases). Germline CDR1 is NSHNY and CDR2 is SYGAGN. This CDR3 has 12 residues. The covered CDR3 bases are TGTGCCAGCAGTGATGAGGGGGCA. Translating gives CASSDEGA. The entire CDR3 protein is CASSDEGAEVFF.

On this clone: Mouse germline and gene names are used. The read falls 3 residues short of the CDR3 end, and the missing part is taken from the germline J gene. The J gene is TRBJ1-6, the V gene TRBV13-3; 7 bases match TRBD1. TRBJ1-6 is identified as an open reading frame with a role that is uncertain. Trimming removed 1 base from V and 4 bases from J; junction bases left unmatched: 2. The CDR3 is made up of 15 amino acids. CDR1 is NNHDY and CDR2 is SYVADS in the germline V gene. The CDR3 sequence is CASSDPRGYNSPLYF. CDR3 DNA (partial): TGTGCCAGCAGTGATCCCAGGGGGTATAATTCGCCC.

Notes on this clone: Gene names follow the mouse nomenclature. Read sequence stops 4 residues before the CDR3 end, and the germline J gene provides the missing end. This chain joins TRBV31 and TRBJ2-3; 8 bases are a match to TRBD2. This CDR3 region has 16 residues. V lost 1 base and J lost 0; bases outside the gene matches: 6. Germline V gene sequence: CDR1 GKSSPN, CDR2 SITVG. The CDR3 DNA, read in part, is TGTGCCTGGAGTCCCCGACTGGGGACTAGTGCAGAA. Translating gives CAWSPRLGTSAE. The CDR3 as a whole reads CAWSPRLGTSAETLYF. Supplemented by reference TRBV31 and TRBJ2-3, the full variable domain reads AQTIHQWPVAEIKAVGSPLSLGCTIKGKSSPNLYWYWQATGGTLQQLFYSITVGQVESVVQLNLSASRPKDDQFILSTEKLLLSHSGFYLCAWSPRLGTSAETLYFGSGTRLTVL.

Remarks on this clone: The gene names given are mouse names. Other DNA sequences within the sample encode an identical CDR3. CDR3 DNA (partial): TGTGCCAGCGGTGAGGGACAGGGCTAT. This sequence encodes CASGEGQGY. The full-length CDR3 reads as CASGEGQGYEQYF. This chain connects TRBV13-2 to TRBJ2-7, with 9 bases matching TRBD1. The read ends 4 residues shy of where the CDR3 ends; the end is completed using the germline J gene. V dropped 2 bases and J dropped 3; count of bases not matched to a gene: 0. This CDR3 region has 13 residues. Germline V gives CDR1 NNHNN, CDR2 SYGAGS (reference sequence).

This clone was found a few times. Genes and germline are mouse. The sequenced fragment ends 4 residues before the CDR3 boundary, so the rest is inferred from the germline J gene. This chain connects TRBV17 to TRBJ2-7; 10 nucleotides line up with TRBD2. CDR1 MNHDT and CDR2 YYDKIL come from the germline V gene. CDR3 length equals 15 residues. J gave up 0 bases and V 5 bases, and 4 bases lay outside the gene matches. The DNA read from the CDR3 is TGTGCTAGCAGTCCTACTGGGGGGGTCTCCTAT. This sequence encodes CASSPTGGVSY. The full CDR3 reads CASSPTGGVSYEQYF.

In regard to this clone: Gene names denote mouse genes. Read sequence stops 4 residues before the CDR3 end, and the germline J gene provides the missing end. The rearrangement links TRBV13-2 to TRBJ2-1, with 11 bases matching TRBD1. The CDR3 is made up of 14 amino acids. Germline CDR1 reads NNHNN; CDR2 reads SYGAGS (reference sequence). CDR3 amino acids: CASGEDRGRAEQFF. CDR3 DNA (partial): TGTGCCAGCGGTGAGGACAGGGGGCGGGCT.

This clone occurred a few times. The gene names here belong to mouse. The sequence runs out 4 residues before the end of the CDR3; the remainder is reconstructed from the germline J gene. Other DNA sequences of this sample code for an identical CDR3. This chain connects TRBV1 to TRBJ2-5; D is uncertain. CDR3 length equals 14 residues. Germline lookup yields CDR1 NSQYPW and CDR2 LRSPGD (reference sequence). The germline V and J ends were trimmed by 0 bases and 2 bases, with 6 bases remaining between them. CDR3 bases read: TGCACCTGCAGTGCAGATCACAGCCAAGAC. Its protein product is CTCSADHSQD. The entire CDR3 sequence reads CTCSADHSQDTQYF.

As concerns this clone: Gene names refer to mouse genes. The read is 3 residues too short to cover the CDR3 end, so that end is filled in from the germline J gene. This chain uses TRBV15 with TRBJ1-6; D is uncertain. TRBJ1-6 is an ORF, and what it does is uncertain. Between the trimmed V and J ends, which lost 2 bases and 0 bases, there was a span of 5 bases. Germline V gene data show CDR1 as SGHND and CDR2 as FRSKSL. This CDR3 contains 15 residues. The CDR3 here is CASSLQDSYNSPLYF. The part of the CDR3 DNA that was read is TGTGCCAGCAGTTTACAGGATTCCTATAATTCGCCC.

On this clone itself: Gene names are mouse gene names. The CDR3 extends 4 residues past the end of the read, so its final part is completed from the germline J gene. This sequence joins TRBV1 and TRBJ2-5; D might be TRBD1 (5 bases). From germline, CDR1 is NSQYPW and CDR2 LRSPGD (reference sequence). The CDR3 runs to 13 residues. This CDR3 is CTCRTLRGDTQYF. The CDR3 bases that were read are TGCACCTGCAGGACTTTGAGGGGAGAC.

Many counts were recorded for this clone. The listed genes are named as in mouse. The read terminates 4 residues ahead of where the CDR3 ends, so the germline J gene completes it. The rearrangement joins TRBV19 to TRBJ2-7, with 7 bases aligning to TRBD2. The CDR3 has 14 amino acids. CDR1 and CDR2 from the germline V gene are FNHDT and SITEND (reference sequence). The CDR3 sequence: CASSISTGPYEQYF. CDR3 DNA, as far as it was read: TGTGCCAGCAGTATATCGACTGGGCCGTAT.

This clone was observed a few times. Gene names are the mouse ones. The read stops 4 residues short of the end of the CDR3; the missing end is completed from the germline J gene. Other DNA sequences from this sample encode an identical CDR3 as well. This sequence joins TRBV13-3 and TRBJ2-5, with D tentatively TRBD1 (6 bases). Germline V CDR1 and CDR2: NNHDY, SYVADS. The CDR3 runs to 14 residues. Between the trimmed V and J ends, which lost 2 bases and 0 bases, there was a span of 7 bases. The part of the CDR3 DNA that was read is TGTGCCAGCAGTGACAGGGGTAACCAAGAC. Its translation: CASSDRGNQD. The entire CDR3 protein is CASSDRGNQDTQYF.

In regard to this clone: These gene names are mouse names. The read halts 4 residues ahead of the CDR3 end, with the missing end drawn from the germline J gene. The chain carries TRBV5 and TRBJ1-1; TRBD1 matches at 8 bases. Trimming at V came to 4 bases and at J to 2 bases, leaving 6 bases not matched to a gene. The germline V gene has CDR1 LGHNA and CDR2 YNLKQL (reference sequence). The CDR3 spans 15 residues. The part of the CDR3 DNA that was read is TGTGCCAGCAGCCCCCCGGGACAGGATAACACA. Encoded protein: CASSPPGQDNT. The entire CDR3 is CASSPPGQDNTEVFF.

This clone appeared a few times. Any gene name here is a mouse gene name. The read ends 4 residues early relative to the CDR3; the germline J gene fills the gap. The chain is built from TRBV13-3 and TRBJ2-1; the D is unclear. V gave up 6 bases and J gave up 2 bases, with 3 bases separating them. CDR3 length: 11 amino acids. The germline CDR1 and CDR2 sequences are NNHDY and SYVADS. This chain's CDR3 is CASKDYAEQFF. The covered CDR3 bases are TGTGCCAGCAAGGACTATGCT.

This clone was counted between two and nine times. Gene labels here are mouse ones. The CDR3 end falls 4 residues outside the read, so it is completed with the germline J gene. Different DNA sequences within this sample yield the same CDR3. The chain recombines TRBV13-1 with TRBJ2-3, with TRBD1 matching 11 bases. V was pared by 0 bases and J by 3 bases, with 3 bases of the junction left unmatched. Germline V gene lookup returns CDR1 NSHNY and CDR2 SYGAGN. CDR3 length: 16 amino acids. CDR3 DNA (partial): TGTGCCAGCAGTGATGCAGGACAGGGGGCGGCAGAA. Its translation: CASSDAGQGAAE. From start to end, the CDR3 is CASSDAGQGAAETLYF.

Concerning this clone: These gene names are mouse names. The CDR3 end is not reached by the read, which stops 4 residues before it; the germline J gene fills it in. The rearrangement uses TRBV13-1 and TRBJ2-1; TRBD2 aligns across 7 bases. V shed 4 bases and J 3 bases; nucleotides not matched to a gene: 4. Germline V gene sequence: CDR1 NSHNY, CDR2 SYGAGN. This CDR3 contains 14 residues. The chain's CDR3 is CASSPTGAYAEQFF. The sequenced CDR3 bases are TGTGCCAGCAGTCCAACTGGGGCCTATGCT.

In this sample, this clone turned up a few times. Here the gene names and germline are mouse. The CDR3 goes on 4 residues after the read ends, and that part is filled in from the germline J gene. The chain couples TRBV13-3 to TRBJ2-1, with TRBD2 identical over 8 bases. In germline, CDR1 is NNHDY, CDR2 SYVADS. The CDR3 has 15 residues. V lost 2 bases to trimming and J lost 5 bases; unmatched junction nucleotides: 6. The part of the CDR3 DNA that was read is TGTGCCAGCAGTGAAGGAGGGGGGGGGCATGCT. Amino acids: CASSEGGGGHA. The entire CDR3 sequence reads CASSEGGGGHAEQFF.

With regard to this clone: Mouse names are used for the genes. Read data end 3 residues before the CDR3 end; the end is taken from the germline J gene. Other DNA sequences from this sample encode an identical CDR3 as well. The chain employs TRBV1 and TRBJ1-6; 7 nucleotides agree with TRBD1. TRBJ1-6 is assigned to the ORF class and has an uncertain function. The CDR3 is 15 residues long. V shed 3 bases and J 4 bases; nucleotides not matched to a gene: 3. Per the germline V gene, CDR1 is NSQYPW and CDR2 is LRSPGD (reference sequence). The CDR3 DNA, read in part, is TGCACCTGCAGTGCGCCGGGACAGTATAATTCGCCC. This translates into CTCSAPGQYNSP. The CDR3 as a whole reads CTCSAPGQYNSPLYF.

This clone was counted only a few times. The germline and genes are mouse ones. The observed sequence ends 4 residues before the CDR3 terminus, with the missing tail filled in from the germline J gene. The V gene is TRBV19, the J gene TRBJ2-2, with D perhaps TRBD1 (5 bases). Germline V gives CDR1 FNHDT, CDR2 SITEND (reference sequence). Trimming stripped 1 base from V and 1 base from J, with 8 bases between. CDR3 length equals 15 residues. CDR3 sequence reads: CASSIRGQNTGQLYF. CDR3 DNA (partial): TGTGCCAGCAGTATAAGAGGACAAAACACCGGG.

Comments on this clone: The listed genes are named as in mouse. The observed sequence ends 4 residues before the CDR3 terminus, with the missing tail filled in from the germline J gene. The chain carries TRBV13-1 and TRBJ2-3; D unresolved. There are 11 residues in the CDR3. The germline CDR1 and CDR2 sequences are NSHNY and SYGAGN. This CDR3 is CASSEGETLYF. CDR3 bases read: TGTGCCAGCAGTGAAGGAGAA.

There are a few counts of this clone. The gene names given are mouse names. The read ends 4 residues shy of where the CDR3 ends; the end is completed using the germline J gene. The rearrangement joins TRBV17 to TRBJ2-2, with D possibly TRBD1 on 7 matching bases. V was clipped by 6 bases and J by 2 bases, with 13 bases between them. Per germline, CDR1 MNHDT and CDR2 YYDKIL. The CDR3 has 15 residues. This chain's CDR3 is CASSKRGPNTGQLYF. The sequenced CDR3 bases are TGTGCTAGCAGCAAAAGGGGGCCCAACACCGGG.

On this clone itself: The germline and genes are mouse ones. The read comes to an end 4 residues before the CDR3 does, leaving the germline J gene to fill in the end. This chain connects TRBV1 to TRBJ2-7; 8 nucleotides line up with TRBD2. The CDR3 consists of 15 residues. J gave up 2 bases and V 1 base, and 4 bases lay outside the gene matches. Per the germline V gene, CDR1 is NSQYPW and CDR2 is LRSPGD (reference sequence). The CDR3 DNA, read in part, is TGCACCTGCAGTGCAGTATGGGGGGGGACCTAT. Protein: CTCSAVWGGTY. The complete CDR3 reads CTCSAVWGGTYEQYF.

This clone has more than one count but fewer than ten. Gene and germline names: mouse. Sequencing ends 4 residues short of the CDR3 end; the germline J gene provides the rest. The chain carries TRBV13-3 and TRBJ2-7; D is perhaps TRBD1 (5 bases). CDR3 length: 14 amino acids. The germline CDR1 and CDR2 sequences are NNHDY and SYVADS. Trimming took 5 bases from V and 0 from J, leaving 12 bases between them. The CDR3 sequence is CASSPRTNSYEQYF. Partial CDR3 DNA: TGTGCCAGCAGCCCCCGGACAAACTCCTAT.